One and the same sample provided the 6 T cell receptor beta chains below, sequenced in a study of cytomegalovirus exposure and HLA in healthy donors. PCR primers comprised 60 Vbeta and 13 Jbeta primers. The table came from immunoSEQ multiplex PCR; TCRdb's copy has only in-frame clones and leaves some out. The sample yields over 120,000 clones, around two thirds seen once. Sequencing was done on a sample of PBMCs. The receptors derive from a man aged 18 to 35 in good health and CMV-seropositive.

This clone was detected only a few times. This chain joins TRBV5-6 and TRBJ2-6; 8 bases map to TRBD2. The CDR3 sequence is 15 residues long. Germline assignment: CDR1 SGHDT and CDR2 YYEEEE. V trimming: 3 bases; J trimming: 6 bases; junction bases outside the gene matches: 5. CDR3 residues: CASSSTGLEANVLTF. Written as DNA, the CDR3 is TGTGCCAGCAGCTCTACGGGACTAGAGGCCAACGTCCTGACTTTC.

V gene TRBV7-6 combines with J gene TRBJ2-5; D perhaps matches TRBD2 (6 bases). Germline V gene data show CDR1 as SGHVS and CDR2 as FNYEAQ. V lost 1 base to trimming and J lost 2 bases, with 11 bases between them. This CDR3 comprises 15 residues. The chain's CDR3 is CASSLGLGRQETQYF. CDR3 DNA sequence: TGTGCCAGCAGCTTAGGCCTTGGGAGGCAAGAGACCCAGTACTTC.

The V gene is TRBV6-1, the J gene TRBJ2-5; no firm D call. V was clipped by 5 bases and J by 0 bases, with 7 bases between them. Germline CDR1 reads MNHNS; CDR2 reads SASEGT. This CDR3 contains 13 residues. The CDR3, as DNA: TGTGCCAGCAGTCTCGACTACCAAGAGACCCAGTACTTC. It specifies CASSLDYQETQYF.

The chain joins TRBV6-1 to TRBJ2-7; 9 bases map to TRBD2. The CDR3 length is 14 residues. The germline V gene has CDR1 MNHNS and CDR2 SASEGT. With V trimmed by 8 bases and J by 4 bases, 9 bases remained unmatched. The CDR3 sequence: CASVPAGGFYEQYF. The CDR3 nucleotides read TGTGCCAGCGTCCCCGCGGGAGGGTTTTACGAGCAGTACTTC.

The chain couples TRBV29-1 to TRBJ2-3; D is ambiguous. The germline V gene has CDR1 SQVTM and CDR2 ANQGSEA. The CDR3 length is 12 residues. Between the trimmed V and J ends, which lost 6 bases and 3 bases, there was a span of 10 bases. CDR3 coding DNA: TGCAGCGTGCATCGAGTGACAGATACGCAGTATTTT. Its translation is CSVHRVTDTQYF.

The genes are TRBV27 and TRBJ2-7; 7 bases match TRBD1. CDR3 length: 15 residues. From germline, CDR1 is MNHEY and CDR2 SMNVEV (reference sequence). The V gene end was trimmed by 3 bases and the J gene end by 6 bases; junction bases not matched to a gene: 11. CDR3 nucleotide sequence: TGTGCCAGCAGTTTCGACAGGGCCCGCTCTAGCGAGCAGTACTTC. Translating gives CASSFDRARSSEQYF.